This T cell receptor beta chain originates from a study of T cell responses to AZD1222 COVID-19 vaccine. Overall study results and limits: Only after the peak T cell response were repertoires sampled.

Produced via immunoSEQ multiplex PCR; TCRdb's table is partial and in-frame only. The sample holds about 140,000 clones, roughly 93% seen once. This clone was seen only once. Its antigen is unknown. In germline, CDR1 is MNHEY, CDR2 SMNVEV (reference sequence). This CDR3 contains 14 residues. V lost 2 bases and J 4 bases, leaving 9 bases between the germline ends. Pooling was applied to second doses at about 4 or about 12 weeks. The chain joins TRBV27 to TRBJ1-5; D might be TRBD1 (6 bases). The sample here was peripheral blood, taken 28 days after the second AZD1222 dose. The source of this sequence is an adult who received the AZD1222 COVID-19 vaccine. This CDR3 reads CASSLTGKNQPQHF. In nucleotides, the CDR3 is TGTGCCAGCAGTTTAACAGGGAAAAATCAGCCCCAGCATTTT.